This T cell receptor (beta chain) was documented in a study of blood T cell repertoires in COVID-19. On the study more broadly: The United States, Italy and Spain supplied acute and convalescent COVID-19 samples.

This clone was detected once. CDR3 length: 14 residues. Germline CDR1 is LNHDA and CDR2 is SQIVND (reference sequence). V was cut by 4 bases and J by 10 bases, with 16 bases left in between. Per the study methods: Cell counts per sample came from amplifying reference gene primers. The data were produced by immunoSEQ multiplex PCR, yet TCRdb's version contains in-frame clones alone and is incomplete. The DNA was the basis for D and trimming; V, J and clone size are from that table. Of a few hundred thousand clones in the sample, about four fifths are singletons; the top ten hold less than 3.5%. The receptor comes from a young woman with acute or convalescent COVID-19. The V gene is TRBV19, the J gene TRBJ1-4; D is uncertain. The sample was peripheral blood. CDR3 sequence: CASSRAGFEGKLFF. As DNA, the CDR3 is TGTGCCAGTAGTAGGGCCGGTTTTGAGGGAAAACTGTTTTTT.